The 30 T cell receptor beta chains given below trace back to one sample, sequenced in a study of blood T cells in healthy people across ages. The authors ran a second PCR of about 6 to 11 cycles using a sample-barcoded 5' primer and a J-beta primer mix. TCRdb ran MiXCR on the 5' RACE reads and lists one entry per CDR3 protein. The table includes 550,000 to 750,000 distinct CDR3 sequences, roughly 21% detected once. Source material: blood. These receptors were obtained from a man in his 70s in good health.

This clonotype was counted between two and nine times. CDR3 in DNA: TGTGCCAGCAGTGCACAGGGGGCGGAAGAGACCCAGTACTTC. Translation gives CASSAQGAEETQYF. The genes are TRBV6-1 and TRBJ2-5; 9 bases agree with TRBD1. CDR1 is MNHNS and CDR2 is SASEGT in the germline V gene. V was pared by 4 bases and J by 3 bases, with 3 bases of the junction left unmatched. This CDR3 is built from 14 residues.

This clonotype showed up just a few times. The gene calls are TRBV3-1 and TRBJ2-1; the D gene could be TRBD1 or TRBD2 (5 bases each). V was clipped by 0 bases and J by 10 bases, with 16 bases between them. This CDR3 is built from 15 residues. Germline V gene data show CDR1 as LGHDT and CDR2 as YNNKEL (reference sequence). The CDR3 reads CASSQDSRDPREQFF. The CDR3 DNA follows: TGTGCCAGCAGCCAAGATTCGAGGGACCCAAGGGAGCAGTTCTTC.

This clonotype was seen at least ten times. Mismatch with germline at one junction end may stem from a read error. CDR3 region: CASSLTSGSYEQYF. Here the CDR3 DNA reads TGTGCCAGCAGCTTGACTAGCGGCTCCTACGAGCAGTACTTC. The chain combines TRBV5-1 with TRBJ2-7, with 9 nucleotides matching TRBD2. In germline, CDR1 is SGHRS, CDR2 YFSETQ. This CDR3 region has 14 residues.

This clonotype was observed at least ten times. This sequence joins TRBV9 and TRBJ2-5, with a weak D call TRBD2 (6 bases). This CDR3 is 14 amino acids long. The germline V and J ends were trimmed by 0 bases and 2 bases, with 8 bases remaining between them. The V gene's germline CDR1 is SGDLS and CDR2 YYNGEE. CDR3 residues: CASSVVGGQETQYF. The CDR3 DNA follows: TGTGCCAGCAGCGTAGTGGGGGGACAAGAGACCCAGTACTTC.

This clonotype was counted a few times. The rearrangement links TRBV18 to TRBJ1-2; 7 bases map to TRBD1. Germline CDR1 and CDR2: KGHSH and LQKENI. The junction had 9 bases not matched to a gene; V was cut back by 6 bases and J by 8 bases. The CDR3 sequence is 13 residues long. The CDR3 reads CASSFRQGDGYTF. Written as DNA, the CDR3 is TGTGCCAGCTCGTTCAGACAGGGTGACGGCTACACCTTC.

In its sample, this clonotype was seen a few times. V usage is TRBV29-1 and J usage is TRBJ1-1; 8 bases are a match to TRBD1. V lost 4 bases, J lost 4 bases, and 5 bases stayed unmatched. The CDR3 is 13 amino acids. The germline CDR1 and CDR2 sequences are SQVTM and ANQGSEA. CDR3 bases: TGCAGCGTTGCCTCGACAGGGGTCACTGAAGCTTTCTTT. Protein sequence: CSVASTGVTEAFF.

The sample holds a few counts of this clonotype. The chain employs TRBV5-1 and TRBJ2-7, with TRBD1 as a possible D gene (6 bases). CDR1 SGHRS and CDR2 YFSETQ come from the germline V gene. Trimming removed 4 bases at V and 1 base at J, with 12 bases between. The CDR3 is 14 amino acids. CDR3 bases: TGCGCCAGCAGCAAGGGGGACATTTCCTACGAGCAGTACTTC. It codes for CASSKGDISYEQYF.

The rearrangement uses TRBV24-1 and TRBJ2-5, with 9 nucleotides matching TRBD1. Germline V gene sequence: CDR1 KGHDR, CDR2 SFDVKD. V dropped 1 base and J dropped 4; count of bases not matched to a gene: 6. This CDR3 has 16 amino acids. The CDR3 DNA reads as TGTGCCACCAGTGATTTACGACAGGGGGTGGGAGAGACCCAGTACTTC. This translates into CATSDLRQGVGETQYF.

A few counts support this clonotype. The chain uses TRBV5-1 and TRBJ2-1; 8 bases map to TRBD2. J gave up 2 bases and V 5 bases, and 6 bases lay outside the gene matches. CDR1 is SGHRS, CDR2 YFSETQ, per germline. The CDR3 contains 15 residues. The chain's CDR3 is CASSDSGTTYNEQFF. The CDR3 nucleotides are TGCGCCAGCAGTGATAGCGGGACTACCTACAATGAGCAGTTCTTC.

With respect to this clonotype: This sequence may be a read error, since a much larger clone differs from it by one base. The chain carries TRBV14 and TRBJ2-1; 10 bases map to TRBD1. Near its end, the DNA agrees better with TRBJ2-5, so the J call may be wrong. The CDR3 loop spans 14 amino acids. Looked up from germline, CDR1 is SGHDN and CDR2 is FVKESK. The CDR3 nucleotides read TGTGCCAGCAGCTTCGACAGGGGGCCAGAGACCCAGTACTTC. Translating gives CASSFDRGPETQYF.

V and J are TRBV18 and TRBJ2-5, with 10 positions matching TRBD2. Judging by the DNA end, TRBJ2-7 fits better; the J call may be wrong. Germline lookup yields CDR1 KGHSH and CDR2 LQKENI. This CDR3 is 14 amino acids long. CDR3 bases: TGTGCCAGCTCACTGGGGACTAGCGTCTACGAGCAGTACTTC. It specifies CASSLGTSVYEQYF.

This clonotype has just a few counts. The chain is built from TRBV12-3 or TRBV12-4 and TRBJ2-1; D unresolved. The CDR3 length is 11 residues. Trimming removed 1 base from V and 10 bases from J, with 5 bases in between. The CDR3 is CASSLGLEQFF. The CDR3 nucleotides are TGTGCCAGCAGTTTAGGGCTAGAGCAGTTCTTC.

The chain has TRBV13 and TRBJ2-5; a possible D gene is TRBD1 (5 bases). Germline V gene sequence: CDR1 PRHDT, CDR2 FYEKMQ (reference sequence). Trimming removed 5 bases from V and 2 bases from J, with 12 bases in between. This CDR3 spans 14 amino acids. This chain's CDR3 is CASSRRTLQETQYF. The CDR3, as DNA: TGTGCCAGCAGCCGGCGGACACTACAAGAGACCCAGTACTTC.

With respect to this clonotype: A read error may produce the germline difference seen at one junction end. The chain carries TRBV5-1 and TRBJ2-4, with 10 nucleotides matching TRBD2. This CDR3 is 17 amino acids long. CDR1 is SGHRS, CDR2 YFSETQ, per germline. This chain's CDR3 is CASSLGASGRAQNIQYF. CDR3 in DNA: TGCGCCAGCAGCTTGGGGGCTAGCGGGAGAGCCCAAAACATTCAGTACTTC.

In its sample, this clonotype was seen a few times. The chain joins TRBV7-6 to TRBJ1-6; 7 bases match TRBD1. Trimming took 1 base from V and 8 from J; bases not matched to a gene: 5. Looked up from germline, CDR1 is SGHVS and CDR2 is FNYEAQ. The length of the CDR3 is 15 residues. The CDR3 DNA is TGTGCCAGCAGCTTAGTAGGAGGGGGCGATTCACCCCTCCACTTT. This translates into CASSLVGGGDSPLHF.

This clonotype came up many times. CDR3 in amino acids: CASSLEQSSYNEQFF. As DNA, the CDR3 is TGCGCCAGCAGCTTGGAGCAGAGCTCCTACAATGAGCAGTTCTTC. The rearrangement links TRBV5-1 to TRBJ2-1; unclear D gene. CDR1 and CDR2 from the germline V gene are SGHRS and YFSETQ. The CDR3 has 15 residues. V shed 0 bases and J shed 0 bases, with 7 bases lying between them.

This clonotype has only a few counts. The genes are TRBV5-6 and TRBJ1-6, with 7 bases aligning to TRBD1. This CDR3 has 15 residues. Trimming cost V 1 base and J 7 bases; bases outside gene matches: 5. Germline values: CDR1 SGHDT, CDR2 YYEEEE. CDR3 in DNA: TGTGCCAGCAGCTTGACCACCAGGGGGAATTCACCCCTCCACTTT. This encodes CASSLTTRGNSPLHF.

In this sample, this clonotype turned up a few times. The DNA for the CDR3 is TGTGCCATCAAATCCGGGGGGGACACCGGGGAGCTGTTTTTT. This encodes CAIKSGGDTGELFF. The V and J genes are TRBV10-3 and TRBJ2-2, with 8 bases lining up with TRBD2. Germline trimming cut 7 bases from V and 3 bases from J; bases unmatched to any gene: 4. Germline CDR1 reads ENHRY; CDR2 reads SYGVKD. CDR3 size: 14 residues.

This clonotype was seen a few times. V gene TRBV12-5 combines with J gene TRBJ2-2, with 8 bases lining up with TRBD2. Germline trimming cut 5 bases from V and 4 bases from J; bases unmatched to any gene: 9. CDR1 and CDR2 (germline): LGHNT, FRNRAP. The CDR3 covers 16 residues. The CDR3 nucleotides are TGTGCTAGTGGTCCATATAGCGGGATCCCCACCGGGGAGCTGTTTTTT. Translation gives CASGPYSGIPTGELFF.

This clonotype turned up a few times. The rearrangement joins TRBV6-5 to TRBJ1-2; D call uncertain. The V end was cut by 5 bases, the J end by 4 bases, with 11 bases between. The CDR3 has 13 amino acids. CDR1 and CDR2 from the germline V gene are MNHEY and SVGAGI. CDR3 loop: CASSLDGVYGYTF. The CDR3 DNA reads TGTGCCAGCAGTCTGGACGGAGTCTATGGCTACACCTTC.

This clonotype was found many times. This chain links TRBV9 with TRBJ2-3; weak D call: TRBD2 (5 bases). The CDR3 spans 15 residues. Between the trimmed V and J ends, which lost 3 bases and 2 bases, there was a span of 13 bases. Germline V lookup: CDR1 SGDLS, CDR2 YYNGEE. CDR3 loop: CASSDQRSPTDTQYF. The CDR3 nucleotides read TGTGCCAGCAGCGACCAGCGGAGTCCCACAGATACGCAGTATTTT.

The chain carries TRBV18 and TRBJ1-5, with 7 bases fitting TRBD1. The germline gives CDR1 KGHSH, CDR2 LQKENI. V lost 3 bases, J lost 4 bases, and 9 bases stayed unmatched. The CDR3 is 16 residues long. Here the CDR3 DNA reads TGTGCCAGCTCACCCGCGGGTCGGACAGGAAATCAGCCCCAGCATTTT. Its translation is CASSPAGRTGNQPQHF.

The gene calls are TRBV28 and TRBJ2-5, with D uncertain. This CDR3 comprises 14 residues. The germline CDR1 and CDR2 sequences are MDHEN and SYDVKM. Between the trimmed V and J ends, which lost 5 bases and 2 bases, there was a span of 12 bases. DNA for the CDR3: TGTGCCAGCAGTCTCCGCTCGGTTCAAGAGACCCAGTACTTC. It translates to CASSLRSVQETQYF. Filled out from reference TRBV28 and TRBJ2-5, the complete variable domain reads DVKVTQSSRYLVKRTGEKVFLECVQDMDHENMFWYRQDPGLGLRLIYFSYDVKMKEKGDIPEGYSVSREKKERFSLILESASTNQTSMYLCASSLRSVQETQYFGPGTRLLVL.

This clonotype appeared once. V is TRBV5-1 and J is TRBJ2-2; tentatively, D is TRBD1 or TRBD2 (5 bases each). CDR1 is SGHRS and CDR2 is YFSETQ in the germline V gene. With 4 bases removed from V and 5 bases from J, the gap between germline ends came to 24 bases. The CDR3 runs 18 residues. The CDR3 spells CASSLTGTTTAGTGELFF. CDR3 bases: TGCGCCAGCAGCCTGACCGGGACGACCACCGCAGGGACCGGGGAGCTGTTTTTT.

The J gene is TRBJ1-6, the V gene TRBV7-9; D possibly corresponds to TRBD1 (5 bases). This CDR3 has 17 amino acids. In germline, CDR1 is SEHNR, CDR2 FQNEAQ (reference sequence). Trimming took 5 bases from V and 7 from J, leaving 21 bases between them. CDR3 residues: CASSGTWSTGANSPLHF. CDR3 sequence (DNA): TGTGCCAGCAGCGGGACTTGGAGTACCGGGGCCAATTCACCCCTCCACTTT.

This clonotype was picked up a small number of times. DNA of the CDR3: TGCAGTGCTCCGACATTGGCGGGAGTGAACGAGCAGTACTTC. Protein product: CSAPTLAGVNEQYF. The V call is TRBV20-1, the J call TRBJ2-5; 7 bases are shared with TRBD2. The tail of the sequence fits TRBJ2-7 better, so the J call may be wrong. This CDR3 contains 14 residues. In germline, CDR1 is DFQATT, CDR2 SNEGSKA (reference sequence).

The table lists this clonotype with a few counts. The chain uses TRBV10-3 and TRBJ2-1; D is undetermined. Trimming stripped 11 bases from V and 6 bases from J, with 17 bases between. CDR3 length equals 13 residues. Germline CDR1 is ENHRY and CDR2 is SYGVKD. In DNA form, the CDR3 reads TGTGCCTCAGGTCAAGGAGCCTTCAATGAGCAGTTCTTC. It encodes CASGQGAFNEQFF.

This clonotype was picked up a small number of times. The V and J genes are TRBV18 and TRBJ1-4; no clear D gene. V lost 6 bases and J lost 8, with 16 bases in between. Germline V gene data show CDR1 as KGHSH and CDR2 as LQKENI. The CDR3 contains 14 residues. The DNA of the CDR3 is TGTGCCAGCTCGCTACGGTCCAGTGAGGAAAAACTGTTTTTT. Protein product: CASSLRSSEEKLFF. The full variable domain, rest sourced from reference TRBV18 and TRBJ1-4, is NAGVMQNPRHLVRRRGQEARLRCSPMKGHSHVYWYRQLPEEGLKFMVYLQKENIIDESGMPKERFSAEFPKEGPSILRIQQVVRGDSAAYFCASSLRSSEEKLFFGSGTQLSVL.

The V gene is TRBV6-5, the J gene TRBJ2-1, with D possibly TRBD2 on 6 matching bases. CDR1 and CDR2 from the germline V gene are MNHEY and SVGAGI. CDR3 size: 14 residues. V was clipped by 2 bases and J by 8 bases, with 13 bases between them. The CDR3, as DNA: TGTGCCAGCAGTTACAACCCGACTAGAGATGAGCAGTTCTTC. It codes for CASSYNPTRDEQFF.

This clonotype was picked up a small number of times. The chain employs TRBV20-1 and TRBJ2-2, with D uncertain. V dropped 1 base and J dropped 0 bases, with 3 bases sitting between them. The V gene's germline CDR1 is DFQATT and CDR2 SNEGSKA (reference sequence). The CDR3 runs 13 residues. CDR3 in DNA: TGCAGTGCTAGAGCAGCGAACACCGGGGAGCTGTTTTTT. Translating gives CSARAANTGELFF.